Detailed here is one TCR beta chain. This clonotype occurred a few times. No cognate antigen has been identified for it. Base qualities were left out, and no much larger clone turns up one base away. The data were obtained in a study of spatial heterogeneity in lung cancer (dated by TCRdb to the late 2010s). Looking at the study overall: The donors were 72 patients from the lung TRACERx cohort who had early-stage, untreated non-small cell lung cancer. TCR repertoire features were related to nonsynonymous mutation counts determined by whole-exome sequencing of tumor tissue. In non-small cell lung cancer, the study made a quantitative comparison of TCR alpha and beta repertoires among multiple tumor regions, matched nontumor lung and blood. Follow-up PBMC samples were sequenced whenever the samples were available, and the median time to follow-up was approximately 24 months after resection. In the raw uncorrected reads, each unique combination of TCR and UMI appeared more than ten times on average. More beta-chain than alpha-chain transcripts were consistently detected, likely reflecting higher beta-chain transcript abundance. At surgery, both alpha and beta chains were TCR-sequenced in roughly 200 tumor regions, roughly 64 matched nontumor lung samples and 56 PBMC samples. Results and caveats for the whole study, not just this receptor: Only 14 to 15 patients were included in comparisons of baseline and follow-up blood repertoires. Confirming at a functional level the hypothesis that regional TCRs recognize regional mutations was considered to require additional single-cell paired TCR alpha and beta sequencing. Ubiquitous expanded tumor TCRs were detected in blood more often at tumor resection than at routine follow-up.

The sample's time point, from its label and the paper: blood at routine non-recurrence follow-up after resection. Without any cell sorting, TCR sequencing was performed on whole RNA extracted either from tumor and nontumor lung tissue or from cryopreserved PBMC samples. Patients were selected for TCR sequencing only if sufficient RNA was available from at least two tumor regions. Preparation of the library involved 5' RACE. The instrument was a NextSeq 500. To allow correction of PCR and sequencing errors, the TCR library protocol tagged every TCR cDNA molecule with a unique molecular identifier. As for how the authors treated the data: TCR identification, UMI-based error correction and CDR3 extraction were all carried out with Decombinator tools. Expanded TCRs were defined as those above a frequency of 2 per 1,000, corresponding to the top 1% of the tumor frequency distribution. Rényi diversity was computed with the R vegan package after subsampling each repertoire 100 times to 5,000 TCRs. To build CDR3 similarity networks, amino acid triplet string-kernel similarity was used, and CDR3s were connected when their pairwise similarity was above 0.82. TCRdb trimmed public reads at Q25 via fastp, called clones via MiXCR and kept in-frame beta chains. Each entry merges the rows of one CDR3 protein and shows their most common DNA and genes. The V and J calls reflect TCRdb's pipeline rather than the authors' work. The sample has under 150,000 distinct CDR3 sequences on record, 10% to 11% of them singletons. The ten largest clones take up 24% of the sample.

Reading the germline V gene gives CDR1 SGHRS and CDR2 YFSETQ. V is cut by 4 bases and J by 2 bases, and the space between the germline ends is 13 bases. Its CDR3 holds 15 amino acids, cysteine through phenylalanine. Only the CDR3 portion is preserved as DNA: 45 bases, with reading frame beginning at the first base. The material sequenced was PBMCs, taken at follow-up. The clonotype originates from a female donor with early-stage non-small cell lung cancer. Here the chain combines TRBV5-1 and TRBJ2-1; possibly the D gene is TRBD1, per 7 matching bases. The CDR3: CASSPRGTAYNEQFF. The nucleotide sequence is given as TGCGCCAGCAGCCCCAGGGGGACTGCCTACAATGAGCAGTTCTTC.